These 20 T cell receptor beta chains were sequenced from one sample in a study of CD4 T cells in relation to SARS-CoV-2 and coronaviruses. CD4+ T cells from unexposed donors were obtained before the COVID-19 pandemic (2011-2018). Isolation of CD4+ T cells took place after around eleven days in culture. Profiled with immunoSEQ multiplex PCR; TCRdb holds only in-frame clones, not every one. The repertoire has 20,000 to 25,000 clones, approximately 68% of them found once; the top ten carry more than 9.5%. For these TCRs, the target antigens are not known. The sequenced sample was CD4+ T cells from PBMCs, cultured in vitro. These receptors were obtained from a human donor in good health.

The V gene is TRBV7-3, the J gene TRBJ2-1; D remains ambiguous. Germline V gene sequence: CDR1 SGHTA, CDR2 FQGTGA. There are 14 residues in the CDR3. Deletions cut 1 base from V and 7 bases from J, with 11 bases between. The CDR3 DNA sequence: TGTGCCAGCAGCTTAATCGGATTCGGGAATGAGCAGTTCTTC. Amino acids: CASSLIGFGNEQFF.

The sample holds a few counts of this clone. This rearrangement joins TRBV5-1 to TRBJ2-1; no clear D gene. The germline gives CDR1 SGHRS, CDR2 YFSETQ. CDR3 length: 15 residues. Trimming removed 0 bases from V and 6 bases from J, with 13 bases in between. CDR3 region: CASSLGMAAFNEQFF. As DNA, the CDR3 is TGCGCCAGCAGCTTGGGGATGGCGGCGTTCAATGAGCAGTTCTTC.

This chain uses TRBV4-2 with TRBJ2-2; the match to TRBD2 covers 10 bases. The V gene end was trimmed by 4 bases and the J gene end by 2 bases; junction bases not matched to a gene: 7. CDR1 and CDR2 from the germline V gene are LGHNA and YNFKEQ. This CDR3 is built from 17 residues. In DNA form, the CDR3 reads TGTGCCAGCAGCCTCAAAGGGACTAGCGAAAACACCGGGGAGCTGTTTTTT. This sequence encodes CASSLKGTSENTGELFF.

This chain links TRBV9 with TRBJ1-1, with D perhaps TRBD1 (5 bases). The germline V and J ends were trimmed by 0 bases and 4 bases, with 13 bases remaining between them. The CDR3 covers 15 residues. The germline V gene encodes CDR1 SGDLS and CDR2 YYNGEE. The CDR3: CASSVAPQGGTEAFF. For the CDR3, the DNA is TGTGCCAGCAGCGTAGCTCCCCAGGGCGGCACTGAAGCTTTCTTT.

The chain combines TRBV5-1 with TRBJ1-1, with 8 bases lining up with TRBD1. The CDR3 extends over 13 amino acids. CDR1 and CDR2 from the germline V gene are SGHRS and YFSETQ. The V segment lost 3 bases and the J segment 10 bases; nucleotides outside the gene matches: 8. This chain's CDR3 is CASSSGQGDGAFF. The CDR3 nucleotides read TGCGCCAGCAGCTCAGGACAGGGTGACGGAGCTTTCTTT.

The chain couples TRBV21-1 to TRBJ2-5; whether TRBD2, the table's D call, matches the DNA was not checked. TRBV21-1 has pseudogene status. The CDR3 runs to 17 residues. This CDR3 is CASSKEGAGGLQETQYF. The CDR3 region has the DNA TGTGCCAGCAGCAAAGAGGGAGCGGGGGGGCTCCAGGAGACCCAGTACTTC.

This clone came up a few times. The CDR3 is CASSFGTNTEAFF. CDR3 nucleotides: TGTGCCAGCAGCTTCGGTACGAACACTGAAGCTTTCTTT. The rearrangement joins TRBV7-9 to TRBJ1-1, with D hard to call. The V gene's germline CDR1 is SEHNR and CDR2 FQNEAQ (reference sequence). There are 13 residues in the CDR3. Trimming removed 3 bases at V and 1 base at J, with 6 bases between.

This chain joins TRBV30 and TRBJ1-5; D is unresolved. Germline loops: CDR1 GTSNPN, CDR2 SVGIG (reference sequence). The CDR3 contains 13 residues. The ends were cut back, 5 bases at V and 3 bases at J, with 11 bases in the middle. This chain's CDR3 is CAWGRHNNQPQHF. CDR3 coding DNA: TGTGCCTGGGGGCGACACAACAATCAGCCCCAGCATTTT.

The rearrangement links TRBV2 to TRBJ1-2; D remains ambiguous. Germline loops: CDR1 SNHLY, CDR2 FYNNEI. The CDR3 runs 13 residues. V dropped 4 bases and J dropped 8 bases, with 14 bases sitting between them. Here the CDR3 reads CASSVTSVEGYTF. CDR3 DNA: TGTGCCAGCAGTGTGACATCTGTGGAGGGCTACACCTTC.

The chain links TRBV20-1 to TRBJ2-1; 9 positions match TRBD2. Germline loops: CDR1 DFQATT, CDR2 SNEGSKA (reference sequence). This CDR3 comprises 13 residues. Unmatched junction bases numbered 6, after V lost 7 bases and J lost 5 bases. This CDR3 reads CSVSRLADNEQFF. DNA of the CDR3: TGCAGTGTTAGTAGACTAGCGGACAATGAGCAGTTCTTC.

The genes are TRBV5-4 and TRBJ2-2; D ambiguous. CDR3 size: 17 residues. Germline V gives CDR1 SGHNT, CDR2 YYREEE (reference sequence). Between the trimmed V and J ends, which lost 5 bases and 3 bases, there was a span of 20 bases. The CDR3 loop reads CASRLQNSRFDTGELFF. DNA of the CDR3: TGTGCCAGCAGACTTCAAAACTCGAGATTCGACACCGGGGAGCTGTTTTTT.

The count of this clone is one. The chain combines TRBV5-1 with TRBJ2-2, with 10 bases that match TRBD2. The CDR3 covers 18 residues. V shed 2 bases, J shed 2 bases, and the junction held 9 bases outside the gene matches. Per germline, CDR1 SGHRS and CDR2 YFSETQ. CDR3 region: CASSFDLSGGTNTGELFF. CDR3 in DNA: TGCGCCAGCAGCTTCGATCTTAGCGGGGGGACTAACACCGGGGAGCTGTTTTTT. The variable domain in full, with the rest retrieved from reference TRBV5-1 and TRBJ2-2, is KAGVTQTPRYLIKTRGQQVTLSCSPISGHRSVSWYQQTPGQGLQFLFEYFSETQRNKGNFPGRFSGRQFSNSRSEMNVSTLELGDSALYLCASSFDLSGGTNTGELFFGEGSRLTVL.

The chain has TRBV6-6 and TRBJ2-1, with 8 bases lining up with TRBD2. The germline V gene has CDR1 MNHNY and CDR2 SVGAGI (reference sequence). This CDR3 has 16 amino acids. After removal of 0 bases from V and 10 bases from J, the junction contained 11 bases not matched to a gene. DNA of the CDR3: TGTGCCAGCAGTTACTCGGGGGCGGGAGGTGTAGGGGAGCAGTTCTTC. This translates into CASSYSGAGGVGEQFF.

V gene TRBV4-1 combines with J gene TRBJ2-2, with TRBD2 as a possible D gene (6 bases). Germline assignment: CDR1 MGHRA and CDR2 YSYEKL. This CDR3 spans 17 amino acids. The germline V and J ends were trimmed by 1 base and 7 bases, with 19 bases remaining between them. CDR3 bases: TGCGCCAGCAGCCAAGGGCTCCCCCGCGGGGCACACGGGGAGCTGTTTTTT. Translating it yields CASSQGLPRGAHGELFF.

The rearrangement joins TRBV18 to TRBJ2-1, with 7 bases identical to TRBD2. This CDR3 contains 16 residues. J gave up 6 bases and V 4 bases, and 12 bases lay outside the gene matches. Germline V gives CDR1 KGHSH, CDR2 LQKENI. This CDR3 reads CASSRTILAESNEQFF. The CDR3 region has the DNA TGTGCCAGCTCACGAACGATCCTAGCGGAGTCCAATGAGCAGTTCTTC.

The gene calls are TRBV16 and TRBJ2-1, with 10 nucleotides matching TRBD1. With 6 bases clipped from V and 5 bases from J, the junction kept 7 bases outside the gene matches. Per the germline V gene, CDR1 is KGHSY and CDR2 is FQNENV. The CDR3 consists of 15 residues. In DNA, the CDR3 is TGTGCCAGCAGTGATAGGACAGGGGGAGACAATGAGCAGTTCTTC. As protein: CASSDRTGGDNEQFF.

The V call is TRBV7-3, the J call TRBJ2-2, with D unresolved. V lost 5 bases to trimming and J lost 0 bases, with 10 bases between them. This CDR3 region has 15 residues. Germline values: CDR1 SGHTA, CDR2 FQGTGA. The DNA of the CDR3 is TGTGCCAGCAGCCCAGAATACGCGAACACCGGGGAGCTGTTTTTT. Protein sequence: CASSPEYANTGELFF.

This clone came up a few times. The CDR3 region has the DNA TGTGCCAGCAGCCCTAGGGGATCGGCTAATTCACCCCTCCACTTT. Translating gives CASSPRGSANSPLHF. The chain uses TRBV9 and TRBJ1-6; D is possibly TRBD1 (5 bases). Trimming removed 4 bases at V and 6 bases at J, with 14 bases between. The CDR3 runs to 15 residues. Germline lookup yields CDR1 SGDLS and CDR2 YYNGEE.

The chain couples TRBV6-5 to TRBJ1-4, with D uncertain. V lost 6 bases and J 3 bases, leaving 8 bases between the germline ends. Looked up from germline, CDR1 is MNHEY and CDR2 is SVGAGI. This CDR3 has 13 residues. CDR3 coding DNA: TGTGCCAGCAGCGGCAGCCCTAATGAAAAACTGTTTTTT. Amino acids: CASSGSPNEKLFF.

The rearrangement joins TRBV18 to TRBJ2-3; 7 bases are a match to TRBD2. J was trimmed by 0 bases and V by 3 bases; bases with no gene match: 3. Germline V lookup: CDR1 KGHSH, CDR2 LQKENI. The CDR3 spans 15 residues. The chain's CDR3 is CASSPMGGSTDTQYF. CDR3 DNA sequence: TGTGCCAGCTCACCGATGGGGGGGAGCACAGATACGCAGTATTTT. Complete variable domain (other parts from reference TRBV18 and TRBJ2-3): NAGVMQNPRHLVRRRGQEARLRCSPMKGHSHVYWYRQLPEEGLKFMVYLQKENIIDESGMPKERFSAEFPKEGPSILRIQQVVRGDSAAYFCASSPMGGSTDTQYFGPGTRLTVL.